The entry below gives a single T cell receptor (beta chain) sequence along with its context. What this receptor recognizes is not known. No quality values exist for individual bases; no much larger clone is one base distant. The immunoSEQ Assay was used to sequence TCRbeta CDR3 regions. After extraction, genomic DNA underwent amplification by bias-controlled multiplex PCR, followed by high-throughput sequencing. In the original analysis: Collapsing and filtering of sequences were performed to quantify the absolute abundance of each unique TCRbeta CDR3 region. T cell fraction was estimated by normalizing TCRbeta template counts to usable DNA, with usable DNA measured through amplification of reference genes found in all nucleated cells. Repertoire TCRs were annotated as SARS-CoV-2-specific by exact matching of V gene, CDR3 amino acid sequence and J gene to a known reactive TCR set. The reference SARS-CoV-2 TCR set was obtained from MIRA and was filtered for enrichment in COVID-19-positive ImmuneCODE repertoires, whereby public or cross-reactive TCRs were removed. Using the MIRA antigens, annotated TCRs were further analysed by specific ORF or by position within an ORF. Depth was the summed frequency of annotated unique rearrangements, while breadth was defined as annotated unique rearrangements over total unique productive rearrangements. Two-sided Wilcoxon rank-sum tests were applied when comparing TCR breadth between groups. Imported from immuneACCESS, the table was reduced by TCRdb to in-frame sequences with V and J called. These copies leave out some clones; in studies compared against another copy, an unresolved V gene accounts for under half, and the cause of the remainder is not known. D and trimming were read from the DNA, whereas the V and J calls and clone size are those reported in that table. The sample includes 350,000 to 500,000 clones, with 75% to 95% observed a single time. The top ten hold less than 15% of the sample.

V is pared back by 4 bases and J by 5 bases, with 15 bases lying between the germline termini. CDR3 length: 15 amino acids, cysteine to phenylalanine. Only the CDR3 region is kept as DNA, spanning 45 bases read in frame from base 1. Via the germline V gene (reference sequence), CDR1 is LNHDA and CDR2 SQIVND. What the treatment or condition label conveys for this sample: roughly 18 received Ad26.COV2.S at low or high dose, single or two shots; about 5 received placebo; per-sample allocation not given. Repertoires of vaccine and placebo recipients were sequenced from samples collected on day 63 after the first injection. Between 29 July and 7 August 2020, Cohort 1b enrolled some 25 adults aged 18-55 years at one site in Boston, USA. Ad26.COV2.S was a replication-incompetent adenovirus type 26 vector that expressed a prefusion-stabilized SARS-CoV-2 spike protein derived from the original Wuhan strain.

The sample originates from a study of Ad26.COV2.S vaccination and SARS-CoV-2 variants (dated by TCRdb to 2020 to 2023). General notes on the study: Vaccine-arm donors came from COV1001, a multicentre, randomized, double-blind, placebo-controlled phase I-IIa trial of Ad26.COV2.S in healthy adults. Ad26.COV2.S was administered intramuscularly at a dose of 5x10^10 or 1x10^11 viral particles, either as one shot or as two shots given 56 days apart. TCRbeta repertoire sequencing was used to assess the specificity and breadth of SARS-CoV-2-reactive T cell receptors after Ad26.COV2.S vaccination. A total of around 32 samples were included in the TCR-sequenced set, comprising some 20 Ad26.COV2.S vaccine recipients, 5 placebo recipients and 8 SARS-CoV-2 convalescent individuals. Trial participants were randomized into five groups of five, in which low-dose or high-dose Ad26.COV2.S was given once or twice, or placebo was given on both occasions. Throughout the experiments and outcome assessment, investigators stayed blinded to trial group allocation.

What the authors observed across the whole study: Ad26.COV2.S recipients had higher spike-specific TCR breadth than placebo recipients (P = 0.0014). The authors noted that the TCR breadth and depth analyses may have underestimated total T cell responses. Comparable non-spike TCR breadth was observed between vaccine and placebo recipients, consistent with only spike being contained in the vaccine. After vaccination, substantial breadth of spike-specific CD8+ and CD4+ T cell responses was reported. The study lacked the statistical power to compare responses across vaccine doses or regimens.

The sequence joins TRBV19 to TRBJ2-1; D gene: possibly TRBD1, on 6 matching bases. The material sequenced was peripheral blood, taken in a trial of Ad26.COV2.S vaccine versus placebo. The TCR comes from a person aged 18-60 years who received the Ad26.COV2.S COVID-19 vaccine or a placebo. The DNA is TGTGCCAGTAGTAATGAGGGGGAGCTGGACAATGAGCAGTTCTTC. Its translation is CASSNEGELDNEQFF. Where the CDR3 stops, the reference TRBV19 and TRBJ2-1 genes take over; the full variable domain is DGGITQSPKYLFRKEGQNVTLSCEQNLNHDAMYWYRQDPGQGLRLIYYSQIVNDFQKGDIAEGYSVSREKKESFPLTVTSAQKNPTAFYLCASSNEGELDNEQFFGPGTRLTVL.